A single sample gave rise to the 4 T cell receptor beta chains below, sequenced in a study of CD8+CD57+ T cells in acquired aplastic anemia. All patients picked for sequencing had shown, by flow cytometry, an expansion of CD8+CD57+ cells. CDR3 and TCR beta VDJ profiling relied on genomic DNA as the template. One entry per CDR3 protein results from TCRdb running MiXCR on the reads. The profile shows about 120,000 distinct CDR3 sequences, approximately 61% of them singletons. Sequenced sample: sorted CD4+, CD8+, or CD8+CD57+ T cells (not recorded which) from PBMCs. The receptors here all came from a human donor with aplastic anemia.

This chain connects TRBV12-3 or TRBV12-4 to TRBJ1-5, with TRBD1 matching over 7 bases. The V segment lost 7 bases and the J segment 5 bases; nucleotides outside the gene matches: 5. The CDR3 consists of 13 residues. CDR3 DNA sequence: TGTGCCAGCACCCGGGACAGCTATCAGCCCCAGCATTTT. It encodes CASTRDSYQPQHF.

The V and J genes are TRBV11-3 and TRBJ2-2; D may be TRBD1 (7 bases). V was shortened by 8 bases and J by 4 bases, with 14 bases between the two germline ends. The CDR3 contains 14 residues. Germline CDR1 SGHNT, CDR2 YENEEA. This CDR3 reads CASQGGLRTGELFF. The DNA for the CDR3 is TGTGCCAGCCAGGGGGGACTCCGCACCGGGGAGCTGTTTTTT.

This clonotype was counted ten times or more. This chain connects TRBV6-5 to TRBJ2-1; no clear D gene. The CDR3 is made up of 13 amino acids. The V end was cut by 0 bases, the J end by 5 bases, with 5 bases between. CDR1 and CDR2 (germline): MNHEY, SVGAGI. The CDR3: CASSYSPNNEQFF. In DNA, the CDR3 is TGTGCCAGCAGTTACTCACCCAACAATGAGCAGTTCTTC.

This chain connects TRBV5-6 to TRBJ2-7; D might be TRBD1 (6 bases). Germline lookup yields CDR1 SGHDT and CDR2 YYEEEE. Trimming pared 0 bases from V and 4 bases from J, leaving 11 bases between. The CDR3 is made up of 14 amino acids. CDR3 sequence reads: CASSLAGTHYEQYF. The CDR3 DNA is TGTGCCAGCAGCTTGGCTGGGACACATTACGAGCAGTACTTC.